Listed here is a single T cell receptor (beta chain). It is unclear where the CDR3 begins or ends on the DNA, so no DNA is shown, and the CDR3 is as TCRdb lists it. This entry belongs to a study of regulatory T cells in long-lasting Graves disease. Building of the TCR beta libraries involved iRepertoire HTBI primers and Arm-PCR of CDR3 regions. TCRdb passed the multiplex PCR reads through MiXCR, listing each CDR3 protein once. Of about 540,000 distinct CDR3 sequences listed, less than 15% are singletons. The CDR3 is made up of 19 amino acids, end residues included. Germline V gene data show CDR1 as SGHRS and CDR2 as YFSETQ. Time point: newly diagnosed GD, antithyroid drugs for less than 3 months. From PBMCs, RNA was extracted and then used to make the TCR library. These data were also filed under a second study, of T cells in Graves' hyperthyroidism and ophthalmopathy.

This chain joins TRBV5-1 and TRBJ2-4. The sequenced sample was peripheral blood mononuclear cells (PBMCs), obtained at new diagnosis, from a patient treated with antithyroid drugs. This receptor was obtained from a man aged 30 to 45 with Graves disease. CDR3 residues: CASSFYICSVAVAKNIQYF.